These T cell receptor beta chains were read from a single sample in a study of blood T cells in healthy people across ages. TCRdb used MiXCR to reprocess the 5' RACE reads, holding one entry per CDR3 protein. The sample shows about 750,000 distinct CDR3 sequences, 53% of them seen only once. Sequenced input: blood. All receptors come from an elderly man in good health. Both conserved end residues are part of each CDR3. The order of the fields is J gene, clone size, D gene, V gene, CDR3 protein, CDR3 DNA. The D gene is left open where the match is weak. Clone size appears in some rows only: once, few, many, or a class for an expanded clone.

>TRBJ2-5|NA|TRBD2|TRBV10-3
CAIRGTSGRSQETQYF
TGTGCCATCAGGGGGACTAGCGGGAGGTCTCAAGAGACCCAGTACTTC
>TRBJ2-3|NA|NA|TRBV4-1
CASSQAQCGFQTDTQYF
TGCGCCAGCAGCCAAGCTCAGTGCGGGTTCCAGACAGATACGCAGTATTTT
>TRBJ2-5|NA|TRBD1|TRBV27
CASTPRGTGQETQYF
TGTGCCAGCACCCCTAGAGGGACAGGCCAAGAGACCCAGTACTTC
>TRBJ1-2|NA|NA|TRBV4-1
CASSQDMLVGRRYYGYTF
TGCGCCAGCAGCCAAGATATGCTAGTTGGACGGAGATACTATGGCTACACCTTC
>TRBJ2-5|few|TRBD2|TRBV20-1
CSAAPGLAGVEQYF
TGCAGTGCCGCACCGGGACTAGCGGGGGTTGAGCAGTACTTC
>TRBJ2-7|NA|TRBD1|TRBV6-1
CASRPRTGEDSYEQYF
TGTGCCAGCAGACCGAGGACAGGGGAGGACTCCTACGAGCAGTACTTC
>TRBJ2-1|NA|NA|TRBV20-1
CSASISGVEQFF
TGCAGTGCTAGTATATCCGGCGTCGAGCAGTTCTTC
>TRBJ2-7|few|NA|TRBV29-1
CSVANSYEQYF
TGCAGCGTTGCCAACTCCTACGAGCAGTACTTC
>TRBJ2-1|NA|TRBD2|TRBV11-2
CASSLEVLAGGPGVQQFF
TGTGCCAGCAGCTTAGAAGTCCTAGCGGGAGGGCCAGGGGTGCAGCAGTTCTTC
>TRBJ2-7|NA|NA|TRBV9
CASSVGPGGEQYF
TGTGCCAGCAGCGTTGGCCCGGGCGGCGAGCAGTACTTC
>TRBJ2-2|NA|TRBD2|TRBV9
CASSGAGPNTGELFF
TGTGCCAGCAGCGGAGCGGGGCCGAACACCGGGGAGCTGTTTTTT
>TRBJ2-1|NA|TRBD2|TRBV27
CASGPGGAYNERFF
TGTGCCAGCGGTCCGGGAGGAGCCTACAATGAGCGGTTCTTC
>TRBJ2-1|few|TRBD2|TRBV7-3
CASSKLAGVGEQFF
TGTGCCAGCAGCAAACTAGCGGGAGTAGGCGAGCAGTTCTTC
>TRBJ2-3|NA|TRBD2|TRBV20-1
CSAADPAGVEDTQYF
TGCAGTGCTGCGGACCCTGCGGGAGTGGAAGATACGCAGTATTTT
>TRBJ1-1|few|NA|TRBV27
CASSQSGSGGAFF
TGTGCCAGCAGTCAGTCGGGGTCGGGAGGAGCTTTCTTT
>TRBJ2-3|NA|NA|TRBV7-8
CASSFSTQGSDTQYF
TGTGCCAGCAGTTTTTCAACCCAGGGGTCAGATACGCAGTATTTT
>TRBJ2-6|NA|NA|TRBV5-1
CASSLDRGITPGANVLTF
TGCGCCAGCAGCTTGGATAGGGGAATAACTCCTGGGGCCAACGTCCTGACTTTC
>TRBJ1-5|few|TRBD1|TRBV6-2/TRBV6-3
CASSPGDRFNQPQHF
TGTGCCAGCAGTCCCGGGGACAGATTCAATCAGCCCCAGCATTTT
>TRBJ2-5|few|NA|TRBV5-5
CASSLAGGAETQYF
TGTGCCAGCAGCTTGGCGGGGGGCGCGGAGACCCAGTACTTC
>TRBJ2-7|NA|NA|TRBV28
CASSSVARTSSYEQYF
TGTGCCAGCAGTTCCGTCGCTAGGACGAGCTCCTACGAGCAGTACTTC
>TRBJ1-2|NA|NA|TRBV5-6
CASSDGGLYGYTF
TGTGCCAGCAGCGACGGGGGGCTCTATGGCTACACCTTC
>TRBJ2-7|NA|TRBD2|TRBV4-1
CASSLNAGTSGRAYEQYF
TGCGCCAGCAGCCTAAATGCGGGGACTAGCGGGAGGGCCTACGAGCAGTACTTC
>TRBJ2-1|NA|TRBD2|TRBV5-5
CASSLEAGAFNEQFF
TGTGCCAGCAGCTTGGAGGCGGGAGCTTTCAATGAGCAGTTCTTC
>TRBJ2-7|few|NA|TRBV7-2
CASSASLQRSYEQYF
TGTGCCAGCAGCGCGTCGCTCCAGCGGAGTTACGAGCAGTACTTC
>TRBJ2-1|NA|TRBD2|TRBV12-3/TRBV12-4
CASSPGGAGYNEQFF
TGTGCCAGCAGCCCCGGGGGGGCCGGGTACAATGAGCAGTTCTTC
>TRBJ1-1|NA|NA|TRBV7-3
CASSLDDGMNTEAFF
TGTGCCAGCAGCCTAGACGACGGAATGAACACTGAAGCTTTCTTT
>TRBJ2-1|NA|NA|TRBV5-1
CASSLDGVGYNEQFF
TGCGCCAGCAGCTTGGACGGGGTCGGCTACAATGAGCAGTTCTTC
>TRBJ2-2|NA|TRBD2|TRBV6-2/TRBV6-3
CASSPTRGQRLAGLTGELFF
TGTGCCAGCAGCCCCACCCGGGGGCAACGGCTAGCGGGTCTCACCGGGGAGCTGTTTTTT
>TRBJ2-7|once|TRBD2|TRBV27
CASLSGRGYNEQYF
TGTGCCAGCCTAAGCGGGAGGGGCTACAATGAGCAGTACTTC
>TRBJ2-7|few|TRBD1|TRBV7-2
CASSFYGQGYEQYF
TGTGCCAGCAGCTTTTACGGACAGGGCTACGAGCAGTACTTC
>TRBJ1-2|many|TRBD1|TRBV2
CATKGDRGEGYTF
TGTGCCACCAAAGGGGACAGGGGTGAAGGCTACACCTTC
>TRBJ2-7|NA|NA|TRBV20-1
CSARAAGQTPYEQYF
TGCAGTGCTAGAGCGGCGGGTCAAACTCCCTACGAGCAGTACTTC